Below, 7 T cell receptor beta chains from the same sample are listed, as sequenced in a study of blood T cell repertoires in COVID-19 (dated by TCRdb to between 2020 and 2021). Library prep was done by the immunoSEQ multiplex PCR assay. TCRdb limited this immuneACCESS table to in-frame rearrangements with V and J called. A share of clones is missing; checked studies link under half to unresolved V genes, and the rest is unexplained. The sample table holds approximately 65,000 clones, of which about 81% were seen once. 15% to 19% of the sample comes from the top ten. Sequenced material: peripheral blood. These receptors all stem from a man older than 75 with acute or convalescent COVID-19.

V is TRBV7-2 and J is TRBJ2-1; the D gene is possibly TRBD2 (6 bases). CDR3 length: 13 residues. V dropped 4 bases and J dropped 10 bases, with 14 bases sitting between them. Per germline, CDR1 SGHTA and CDR2 FQGNSA. This CDR3 reads CASSSTGSGEQFF. The CDR3 bases are TGTGCCAGCAGCTCTACCGGGAGCGGGGAGCAGTTCTTC.

This clone was detected a few times. V is TRBV28 and J is TRBJ2-7; 7 nucleotides line up with TRBD1. J gave up 4 bases and V 2 bases, and 5 bases lay outside the gene matches. The CDR3 totals 14 residues. Germline values: CDR1 MDHEN, CDR2 SYDVKM. Here the CDR3 reads CASSLQGGWYEQYF. For the CDR3, the DNA is TGTGCCAGCAGTTTACAAGGGGGCTGGTACGAGCAGTACTTC.

The rearrangement uses TRBV3-1 (or the pseudogene TRBV3-2) and TRBJ2-7; 9 bases map to TRBD2. The trim removed 3 bases at V and 1 base at J, leaving 1 base unmatched. The CDR3 totals 14 residues. Per germline, CDR1 LGHDT and CDR2 YNNKEL (reference sequence). CDR3: CASSQAGGSYEQYF. CDR3 bases: TGTGCCAGCAGCCAGGCGGGAGGGTCCTACGAGCAGTACTTC.

The V gene is TRBV18, the J gene TRBJ2-2; the D gene is possibly TRBD1 (7 bases). Trimming removed 6 bases from V and 4 bases from J, with 15 bases in between. The CDR3 loop spans 15 amino acids. The germline V gene has CDR1 KGHSH and CDR2 LQKENI. The CDR3 is CASSERQGGTGELFF. The CDR3, as DNA: TGTGCCAGCTCCGAAAGACAGGGAGGCACCGGGGAGCTGTTTTTT.

The V gene is TRBV3-1 (or the pseudogene TRBV3-2), the J gene TRBJ1-5, with D maybe TRBD1 (5 bases). The germline gives CDR1 LGHDT, CDR2 YNNKEL (reference sequence). The CDR3 runs to 13 residues. V lost 4 bases and J lost 4, with 8 bases in between. CDR3 nucleotide sequence: TGTGCCAGCAGCCCGAGACAGAATCAGCCCCAGCATTTT. It codes for CASSPRQNQPQHF.

J is TRBJ2-7 and V is TRBV4-3; no firm D call. The CDR3 runs 13 residues. Per germline, CDR1 LGHNA and CDR2 YSLEER. V lost 2 bases and J lost 7, with 12 bases in between. CDR3 nucleotide sequence: TGCGCCAGCAGCCAAAATCTGAAGAGAGAGCAGTACTTC. Translated: CASSQNLKREQYF.

This chain joins TRBV5-4 and TRBJ2-3, with D maybe TRBD2 (6 bases). Trimming left V 6 bases short and J 0 bases short, with 14 bases between. CDR1 and CDR2 from the germline V gene are SGHNT and YYREEE (reference sequence). This CDR3 has 15 amino acids. The CDR3 nucleotides read TGTGCCAGCACCGAACGGGAGAGAAGCACAGATACGCAGTATTTT. Translation gives CASTERERSTDTQYF.